These T cell receptor beta chains were read from a single sample in a study of T-cell reconstitution after alpha-beta-depleted transplantation in children. TCRdb reprocessed the PCR reads via MiXCR and lists one record per CDR3 protein. Of about 70,000 distinct CDR3 sequences listed, about a tenth are singletons. The sequenced sample was PBMCs, obtained before TCRalphabeta/CD19-depleted stem cell transplant. These receptors originate from a boy aged 10-17 years with acute myeloid leukemia, due to receive a stem cell transplant. Each CDR3 is given with its conserved first and last residue. D genes are given only for firm matches. Clone sizes are given selectively: once, few, many, or a class where the clone is expanded.

size	D	J	V	CDR3	DNA
NA	NA	TRBJ2-5	TRBV9	CASSATRLAETQYF	TGTGCCAGCTCGGCGACTAGGCTTGCGGAGACCCAGTACTTC
many	TRBD2	TRBJ2-5	TRBV12-3/TRBV12-4	CASGSGLAGVETQYF	TGTGCCAGCGGGTCGGGACTAGCGGGAGTTGAGACCCAGTACTTC
many	TRBD2	TRBJ2-1	TRBV12-3/TRBV12-4	CASRPFSSGGVNNEQFF	TGTGCCAGCAGACCCTTCTCTAGCGGGGGGGTAAACAATGAGCAGTTCTTC
many	NA	TRBJ1-2	TRBV6-1	CASTRSSTGWGYTF	TGTGCCAGCACCCGATCGTCGACGGGGTGGGGCTACACCTTC
NA	NA	TRBJ1-5	TRBV7-6	CASSPGTDNQPQHF	TGTGCCAGCAGCCCTGGGACGGACAATCAGCCCCAGCATTTT
many	TRBD2	TRBJ2-4	TRBV12-3/TRBV12-4	CASSPTTGGPSIQYF	TGTGCCAGCAGTCCCACGACGGGGGGGCCTAGCATTCAGTACTTC
many	NA	TRBJ1-1	TRBV18	CASSPVTSRTEAFF	TGTGCCAGCTCACCTGTGACCTCTCGGACTGAAGCTTTCTTT
many	NA	TRBJ2-3	TRBV27	CASSLRRTDTQYF	TGTGCCAGCAGCCTTCGCAGGACAGATACGCAGTATTTT
NA	NA	TRBJ2-2	TRBV15	CATSMGVGGELFF	TGTGCCACCAGCATGGGCGTAGGGGGGGAGCTGTTTTTT
many	NA	TRBJ2-5	TRBV7-8	CASSLAGRQETQYF	TGTGCCAGCAGCTTAGCGGGCAGGCAAGAGACCCAGTACTTC
many	TRBD2	TRBJ2-7	TRBV10-3	CAISEGLAGGNEQYF	TGTGCCATCAGTGAAGGACTAGCGGGAGGTAACGAGCAGTACTTC
many	TRBD2	TRBJ2-1	TRBV4-3	CASSQLGGRGGEQFF	TGCGCCAGCAGCCAACTGGGCGGGAGGGGCGGTGAGCAGTTCTTC
NA	TRBD1	TRBJ1-1	TRBV29-1	CSVGSGKGASTEAFF	TGCAGCGTTGGGAGCGGTAAGGGGGCGTCTACTGAAGCTTTCTTT
many	NA	TRBJ2-5	TRBV4-3	CASSQEGNGNQETQYF	TGCGCCAGCAGCCAAGAGGGGAACGGGAACCAAGAGACCCAGTACTTC
many	TRBD1	TRBJ2-1	TRBV5-1	CASSHRTGPYNEQFF	TGCGCCAGCAGCCACCGGACAGGGCCCTACAATGAGCAGTTCTTC
few	TRBD2	TRBJ2-3	TRBV6-5	CASSYLSGRGPSFSDTQYF	TGTGCCAGCAGTTACCTTAGCGGGAGGGGGCCAAGTTTTTCAGATACGCAGTATTTT
few	TRBD1	TRBJ2-1	TRBV10-1	CASSSIGQGPYNEQFF	TGCGCCAGCAGTTCGATCGGACAGGGCCCATACAATGAGCAGTTCTTC
many	NA	TRBJ1-2	TRBV6-1	CASSDPGKANYGYTF	TGTGCCAGCAGTGACCCAGGGAAAGCTAACTATGGCTACACCTTC
many	NA	TRBJ2-1	TRBV6-1	CASRVGALYNEQFF	TGTGCCAGCAGGGTGGGGGCCCTCTACAATGAGCAGTTCTTC
many	NA	TRBJ1-3	TRBV5-1	CASSLDRAGNTIYF	TGCGCCAGCAGCTTGGACAGGGCTGGAAACACCATATATTTT
few	NA	TRBJ1-2	TRBV19	CASWKVAHGNYGYTF	TGTGCCAGTTGGAAGGTCGCTCATGGAAACTATGGCTACACCTTC
many	NA	TRBJ2-1	TRBV3-1	CASSQDRGGEQFF	TGTGCCAGCAGCCAAGATCGAGGGGGTGAGCAGTTCTTC
many	TRBD1	TRBJ1-2	TRBV12-3/TRBV12-4	CASSQTGDPNYGYTF	TGTGCCAGCAGCCAGACAGGGGATCCTAACTATGGCTACACCTTC
many	TRBD1	TRBJ2-1	TRBV12-3/TRBV12-4	CASSMGQGSSGEQFF	TGTGCCAGCAGTATGGGACAGGGGTCGTCAGGTGAGCAGTTCTTC
few	TRBD1	TRBJ2-1	TRBV6-2/TRBV6-3	CASSYRAGTGKNEQFF	TGTGCCAGCAGTTACAGGGCCGGGACAGGGAAAAATGAGCAGTTCTTC
many	NA	TRBJ2-1	TRBV7-8	CASSRGQAPYNEQFF	TGTGCCAGCAGCCGAGGCCAGGCCCCCTACAATGAGCAGTTCTTC
many	NA	TRBJ2-1	TRBV20-1	CSASPPNEQFF	TGCAGTGCTAGTCCACCCAATGAGCAGTTCTTC
many	NA	TRBJ2-2	TRBV5-1	CASSLAGGRGGELFF	TGCGCCAGCAGCTTGGCGGGGGGCCGTGGCGGGGAGCTGTTTTTT
many	NA	TRBJ2-5	TRBV12-3/TRBV12-4	CASSPRETQYF	TGTGCCAGCAGTCCCAGGGAGACCCAGTACTTC
many	NA	TRBJ2-1	TRBV2	CASSLVGLGSYNEQFF	TGTGCCAGCAGCCTAGTTGGACTCGGTTCCTACAATGAGCAGTTCTTC
many	NA	TRBJ2-1	TRBV20-1	CSAIGLGGHEQFF	TGCAGTGCTATCGGTCTGGGGGGCCATGAGCAGTTCTTC
few	TRBD2	TRBJ2-5	TRBV14	CASSPGLAGAREAQYF	TGTGCCAGCAGCCCGGGACTAGCGGGTGCAAGAGAGGCCCAGTACTTC
NA	TRBD1	TRBJ1-2	TRBV19	CASSRTGVDGYTF	TGTGCCAGTAGCCGGACAGGGGTCGATGGCTACACCTTC
many	NA	TRBJ2-2	TRBV5-1	CASSLAIGPGELFF	TGCGCCAGCAGCTTGGCCATAGGGCCCGGGGAGCTGTTTTTT
few	NA	TRBJ2-3	TRBV5-1	CASSLPSGVTQYF	TGCGCCAGCAGCCTCCCTTCTGGGGTTACGCAGTATTTT
many	NA	TRBJ1-5	TRBV20-1	CSASGHPLRSNQPQHF	TGCAGTGCTAGTGGGCACCCACTTAGGAGCAATCAGCCCCAGCATTTT
many	NA	TRBJ2-3	TRBV10-3	CAIRPPDADTQYF	TGTGCCATCAGACCCCCGGACGCAGATACGCAGTATTTT
many	NA	TRBJ1-2	TRBV4-3	CASSQVGAGYTF	TGCGCCAGCAGCCAAGTCGGAGCTGGCTACACCTTC
many	NA	TRBJ2-1	TRBV15	CATSRDSPSKQFF	TGTGCCACCAGCAGAGATTCTCCATCGAAGCAGTTCTTC
NA	NA	TRBJ2-1	TRBV20-1	CSARAPGNEQFF	TGCAGTGCTAGGGCCCCAGGGAATGAGCAGTTCTTC
NA	NA	TRBJ2-5	TRBV11-2	CASSYVREETQYF	TGTGCCAGCAGCTATGTTAGGGAAGAGACCCAGTACTTC
many	NA	TRBJ2-1	TRBV4-1	CASSDGGRSYNEQFF	TGCGCCAGCAGCGACGGGGGGCGCTCCTACAATGAGCAGTTCTTC
many	NA	TRBJ2-6	TRBV7-2	CASSLSGTGSISGANVLTF	TGTGCCAGCAGCTTATCGGGCACAGGATCCATTTCTGGGGCCAACGTCCTGACTTTC
NA	NA	TRBJ1-1	TRBV7-8	CASSLRVLAEAFF	TGTGCCAGCAGCTTAAGGGTACTGGCTGAAGCTTTCTTT
many	NA	TRBJ2-6	TRBV28	CASNPGTFFSSGANVLTF	TGTGCCAGCAACCCTGGGACTTTCTTTAGCTCTGGGGCCAACGTCCTGACTTTC
few	NA	TRBJ2-5	TRBV4-1	CASSQDRLSKQTQYF	TGCGCCAGCAGCCAAGACAGACTCTCCAAACAGACCCAGTACTTC
NA	NA	TRBJ2-7	TRBV7-2	CASSSNRYYEQYF	TGTGCCAGCAGCTCAAATCGGTACTACGAGCAGTACTTC